Listed here are 15 T cell receptor beta chains from one sample, sequenced in a study of stem cell transplantation in POMP-related autoinflammatory disease. Profiling relied on immunoSEQ multiplex PCR, and the TCRdb table lists in-frame clones only, not all of them. The sample shows over 25,000 clones, just over 85% of them seen only once. The sample consisted of CD4+ T cells from PBMCs, taken before stem cell transplantation. The receptor source for this set is a human donor with POMP-related autoinflammation and immune dysregulation (PRAID).

The chain carries TRBV15 and TRBJ2-2; D may be TRBD1 or TRBD2 (6 bases each). Trimming left V 0 bases short and J 6 bases short, with 8 bases between. The CDR3 has 14 residues. The germline V gene encodes CDR1 LNHNV and CDR2 YYDKDF (reference sequence). CDR3 sequence reads: CATSREGGAGELFF. The CDR3 nucleotides read TGTGCCACCAGCAGAGAGGGGGGCGCCGGGGAGCTGTTTTTT.

J is TRBJ2-5 and V is TRBV7-9; no clear D gene. CDR3 length equals 12 residues. V lost 3 bases and J 5 bases, leaving 7 bases between the germline ends. The germline V gene has CDR1 SEHNR and CDR2 FQNEAQ (reference sequence). In DNA form, the CDR3 reads TGTGCCAGCAGCTTTGTTTTGGAGACCCAGTACTTC. Protein product: CASSFVLETQYF.

The CDR3 nucleotides read TGTGCCAGCAGCTTACCTGGCGCTAGCGGGATAGAGCAGTACTTC. Translating gives CASSLPGASGIEQYF. This chain uses TRBV11-1 with TRBJ2-7, with 9 bases aligning to TRBD2. V trimming: 2 bases; J trimming: 7 bases; junction bases outside the gene matches: 9. The CDR3 covers 15 residues. Germline V lookup: CDR1 SGHAT, CDR2 FQDESV (reference sequence).

This clone was observed a handful of times. The chain combines TRBV19 with TRBJ1-6; D is unresolved. Germline-derived CDR1 and CDR2 are LNHDA and SQIVND (reference sequence). V was trimmed by 3 bases and J by 10 bases, leaving 16 bases between them. There are 15 residues in the CDR3. The CDR3 DNA is TGTGCCAGTAGTATTTCAGCCGTAAGGGTATCACCCCTCCACTTT. Translation: CASSISAVRVSPLHF.

This clone appeared a few times. The chain has TRBV4-1 and TRBJ1-1, with a possible D match to TRBD1 (6 bases). CDR1 is MGHRA, CDR2 YSYEKL, per germline. This CDR3 has 13 residues. V lost 0 bases and J lost 6, with 8 bases in between. As DNA, the CDR3 is TGCGCCAGCAGCCAAGAAGGGGGTCCTGAAGCTTTCTTT. Encoded protein: CASSQEGGPEAFF.

J is TRBJ1-4 and V is TRBV27, with D perhaps matching TRBD1 (5 bases). Germline V lookup: CDR1 MNHEY, CDR2 SMNVEV (reference sequence). The CDR3 runs 15 residues. V lost 6 bases to trimming and J lost 4 bases, with 15 bases between them. The CDR3 DNA sequence: TGTGCCAGCAGCTCGCCGGGGACCTTTAATGAAAAACTGTTTTTT. Its translation: CASSSPGTFNEKLFF.

V usage is TRBV5-1 and J usage is TRBJ2-5, with TRBD1 matching 7 bases. Germline CDR1 reads SGHRS; CDR2 reads YFSETQ. The CDR3 consists of 16 residues. Germline trimming cut 4 bases from V and 4 bases from J; bases unmatched to any gene: 13. The CDR3 sequence is CASSGKTGNRPETQYF. CDR3 nucleotide sequence: TGCGCCAGCAGCGGCAAGACAGGGAATCGCCCAGAGACCCAGTACTTC.

This chain uses TRBV6-6 with TRBJ1-1, with D tentatively TRBD1 (6 bases). Germline CDR1 is MNHNY and CDR2 is SVGAGI (reference sequence). V was trimmed by 7 bases and J by 6 bases, leaving 18 bases between them. The length of the CDR3 is 14 residues. CDR3 in amino acids: CASTYQKGGAEAFF. CDR3 sequence (DNA): TGTGCCAGCACCTACCAAAAGGGGGGGGCTGAAGCTTTCTTT.

The chain employs TRBV28 and TRBJ2-3; no firm D call. CDR1 and CDR2 from the germline V gene are MDHEN and SYDVKM. Trimming removed 7 bases from V and 5 bases from J, with 10 bases in between. This CDR3 has 12 amino acids. The CDR3 is CASTVGKDTQYF. The DNA of the CDR3 is TGTGCCAGCACAGTGGGGAAAGATACGCAGTATTTT.

The chain uses TRBV5-1 and TRBJ2-1; TRBD2 might be the D (6 bases). CDR3 length: 15 residues. The ends were cut back, 5 bases at V and 3 bases at J, with 15 bases in the middle. The germline V gene has CDR1 SGHRS and CDR2 YFSETQ. The CDR3 region has the DNA TGCGCCAGCAGTTCTGGACTATTTCTCTACAATGAGCAGTTCTTC. It is translated as CASSSGLFLYNEQFF.

This clone was counted only a few times. V usage is TRBV19 and J usage is TRBJ2-7, with D unresolved. The germline gives CDR1 LNHDA, CDR2 SQIVND (reference sequence). CDR3 size: 15 residues. The ends were cut back, 5 bases at V and 2 bases at J, with 16 bases in the middle. For the CDR3, the DNA is TGTGCCAGTAGTGCCATGGGAAACTCGGCCTACGAGCAGTACTTC. Amino acids: CASSAMGNSAYEQYF.

V gene TRBV7-3 combines with J gene TRBJ2-3; the D is unclear. The CDR3 sequence is 13 residues long. Germline V lookup: CDR1 SGHTA, CDR2 FQGTGA. V shed 0 bases and J shed 2 bases, with 3 bases lying between them. CDR3 region: CASSLTDTDTQYF. DNA for the CDR3: TGTGCCAGCAGCTTAACAGACACAGATACGCAGTATTTT.

The V and J genes are TRBV10-3 and TRBJ2-1; TRBD2 is a possible D gene (5 bases). The CDR3 covers 17 residues. Germline assignment: CDR1 ENHRY and CDR2 SYGVKD. The V and J ends lost 3 bases and 4 bases respectively, with 19 bases between them. The CDR3 region is CAISEIPTRRGYNEQFF. DNA for the CDR3: TGTGCCATCAGTGAAATCCCCACTCGACGCGGGTACAATGAGCAGTTCTTC.

This chain uses TRBV11-2 with TRBJ2-7; D not resolved. Germline V gene data show CDR1 as SGHAT and CDR2 as FQNNGV. V dropped 2 bases and J dropped 2 bases, with 7 bases sitting between them. The CDR3 has 13 residues. The CDR3 reads CASSLIVTYEQYF. CDR3 nucleotides: TGTGCCAGCAGCTTAATTGTAACCTACGAGCAGTACTTC.

The rearrangement joins TRBV7-2 to TRBJ1-1; weak D call: TRBD1 (5 bases). CDR3 length equals 15 residues. CDR1 and CDR2 (germline): SGHTA, FQGNSA. V was cut by 2 bases and J by 4 bases, with 14 bases left in between. The CDR3 bases are TGTGCCAGCAGCTTACTGGGCGCGGGGGGCACTGAAGCTTTCTTT. Its protein is CASSLLGAGGTEAFF.